This T cell receptor (beta chain) is drawn from a study of CD8+CD57+ T cells in acquired aplastic anemia. Overall study results and limits: The authors found lower diversity in patient CD8+CD57+ cells than in total CD4+ and CD8+ pools. No significant patient-versus-control difference appeared in CD8+ Simpson's diversity.

TCR beta VDJ and CDR3 were profiled, and genomic DNA was the template. TCRdb reanalysed the reads using MiXCR and keeps one entry per CDR3 protein. The data contain roughly 17,000 distinct CDR3 sequences, 30% to 45% of them singletons. Turning to this clonotype: Its specificity is not known.

By flow cytometry, patients selected for sequencing had shown an expansion of CD8+CD57+ cells. Researchers also sequenced CD8+CD57+ effector memory cells taken from 2 of 12 patients. Patients, without exception, had severe acquired aplastic anemia. CD8+CD57+ cells were bead-enriched, giving a mean 1.6 ug DNA. V dropped 3 bases and J dropped 0 bases, with 12 bases sitting between them. The CDR3 is 15 residues long. The TCR was taken from a human donor with aplastic anemia. The genes are TRBV12-3 or TRBV12-4 and TRBJ2-7; D could derive from TRBD1 or TRBD2 (5 bases each). Material for sequencing was CD8+CD57+ T cells sorted from PBMCs. Noted subset: bead-enriched CD8+CD57+ effector memory T cells from SAA patients. The CDR3 DNA is TGTGCCAGCAGTTTGACGGGGCTCACCTCCTACGAGCAGTACGTC. This gives the protein CASSLTGLTSYEQYV.